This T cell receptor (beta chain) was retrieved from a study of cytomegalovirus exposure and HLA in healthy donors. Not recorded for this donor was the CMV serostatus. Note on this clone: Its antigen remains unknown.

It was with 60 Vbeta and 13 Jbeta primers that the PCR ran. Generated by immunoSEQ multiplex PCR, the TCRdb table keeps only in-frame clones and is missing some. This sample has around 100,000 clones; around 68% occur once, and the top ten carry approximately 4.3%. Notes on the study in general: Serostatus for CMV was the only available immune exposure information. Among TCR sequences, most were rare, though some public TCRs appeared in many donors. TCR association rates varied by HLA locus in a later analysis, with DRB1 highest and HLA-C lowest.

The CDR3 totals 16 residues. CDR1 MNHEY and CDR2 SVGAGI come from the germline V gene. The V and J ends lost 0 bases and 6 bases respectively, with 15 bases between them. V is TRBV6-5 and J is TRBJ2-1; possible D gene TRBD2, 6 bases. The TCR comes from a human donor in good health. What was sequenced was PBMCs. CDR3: CASSYSTGEAGNEQFF. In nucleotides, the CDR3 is TGTGCCAGCAGTTACTCTACCGGGGAGGCGGGCAATGAGCAGTTCTTC.